Below are 5 T cell receptor beta chains sequenced from a single sample in a study of blood T cells in healthy people across ages. Primers used in a second PCR of about 6 to 11 cycles were a sample-barcoded 5' primer and a J-beta primer mix. Via MiXCR, TCRdb re-called the 5' RACE reads, giving one row per CDR3 protein. The profile shows 450,000 to 700,000 distinct CDR3 sequences, 27% of them singletons. The material sequenced was blood. These receptors all come from a woman in her 70s in good health.

This clonotype has just a few counts. The genes are TRBV5-1 and TRBJ2-3; D is ambiguous. Between the trimmed V and J ends, which lost 0 bases and 0 bases, there was a span of 11 bases. This CDR3 spans 16 amino acids. CDR1 is SGHRS and CDR2 is YFSETQ in the germline V gene. The CDR3 DNA sequence: TGCGCCAGCAGCTTGGACCCCAAAGGAAGCACAGATACGCAGTATTTT. This gives the protein CASSLDPKGSTDTQYF.

As DNA, the CDR3 is TGCAGTGCAAAACGAGGGGCTGATTCACCCCTCCACTTT. This translates into CSAKRGADSPLHF. The rearrangement joins TRBV20-1 to TRBJ1-6; tentative D call: TRBD1 (5 bases). The CDR3 covers 13 residues. From germline, CDR1 is DFQATT and CDR2 SNEGSKA (reference sequence). V lost 6 bases and J lost 8, with 14 bases in between.

The gene calls are TRBV2 and TRBJ2-1, with TRBD2 identical over 11 bases. Germline CDR1 SNHLY, CDR2 FYNNEI. V trimming: 4 bases; J trimming: 6 bases; junction bases outside the gene matches: 14. This CDR3 is built from 18 residues. CDR3 nucleotide sequence: TGTGCCAGCAGTGGGACTAGCGGGTCTTGGGGGTACAGCAATGAGCAGTTCTTC. It is translated as CASSGTSGSWGYSNEQFF.

The chain couples TRBV29-1 to TRBJ2-2; D is undetermined. CDR1 is SQVTM, CDR2 ANQGSEA, per germline. The CDR3 extends over 13 amino acids. V was pared by 3 bases and J by 1 base, with 6 bases between. CDR3 DNA: TGCAGCGTTGATTCCGGGAACACCGGGGAGCTGTTTTTT. It encodes CSVDSGNTGELFF.

This rearrangement joins TRBV7-9 to TRBJ1-2; no clear D. The CDR3 length is 13 residues. The V gene's germline CDR1 is SEHNR and CDR2 FQNEAQ (reference sequence). V dropped 6 bases and J dropped 0 bases, with 8 bases sitting between them. For the CDR3, the DNA is TGTGCCAGCAGACAAACAGCTAACTATGGCTACACCTTC. Its translation: CASRQTANYGYTF.